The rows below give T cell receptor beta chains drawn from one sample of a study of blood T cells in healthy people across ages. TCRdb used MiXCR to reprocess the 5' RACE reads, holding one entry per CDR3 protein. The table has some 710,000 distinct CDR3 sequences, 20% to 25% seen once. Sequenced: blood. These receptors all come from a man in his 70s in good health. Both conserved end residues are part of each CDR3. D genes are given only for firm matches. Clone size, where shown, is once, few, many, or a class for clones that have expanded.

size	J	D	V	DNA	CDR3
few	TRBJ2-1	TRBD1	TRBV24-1	TGTGCCACCAGTCACCCCACTGGACAGGGACCGCAGTTCTTC	CATSHPTGQGPQFF
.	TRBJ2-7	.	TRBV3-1	TGTGCCAGCAGCCCAACATGGCAGGGCCCCTACGAGCAGTACTTC	CASSPTWQGPYEQYF
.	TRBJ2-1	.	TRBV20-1	TGCAGTGCTAGGAAGCGGACCAGCTCCTACAATGAGCAGTTCTTC	CSARKRTSSYNEQFF
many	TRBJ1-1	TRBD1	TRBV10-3	TGTGCCATCAGGGACAGGGGAATGAACACTGAAGCTTTCTTT	CAIRDRGMNTEAFF
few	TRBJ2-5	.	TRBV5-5	TGTGCCAGCAGTCCAGGGCCAGGGGCCCAAGAGACCCAGTACTTC	CASSPGPGAQETQYF
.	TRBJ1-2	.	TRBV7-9	TGTGCCAGCAGCTTAGGTCATCAGGGAATTGGCTACACCTTC	CASSLGHQGIGYTF
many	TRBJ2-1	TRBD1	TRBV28	TGTGCCAGCAGCTGGACAGGGGCGGAGGGTAAGAATGAGCAGTTCTTC	CASSWTGAEGKNEQFF
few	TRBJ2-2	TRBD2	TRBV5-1	TGCGCCAGCAGCTTTTCAAGCGGGGGACCGAACACCGGGGAGCTGTTTTTT	CASSFSSGGPNTGELFF
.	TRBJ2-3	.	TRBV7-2	TGTGCCAGCAGCTTATCAAAGACGAGGGATACGCAGTATTTT	CASSLSKTRDTQYF
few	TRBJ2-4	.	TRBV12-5	TGTGCTAGTGGTGCCGCGGGACAGCCTAAAAACATTCAGTACTTC	CASGAAGQPKNIQYF
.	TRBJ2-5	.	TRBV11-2	TGTGCCAGCAGTCCTAACAGGGTAGCGGAGACCCAGTACTTC	CASSPNRVAETQYF
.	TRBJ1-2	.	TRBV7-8	TGTGCCAGCAGCTCACGACAGGCCTTCTATGGCTACACCTTC	CASSSRQAFYGYTF
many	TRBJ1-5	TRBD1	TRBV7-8	TGTGCCAGCAGGATCGGGACAGGGGATCAGCCCCAGCATTTT	CASRIGTGDQPQHF
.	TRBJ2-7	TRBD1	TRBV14	TGTGCCAGCAGCCACCTACGACAGGGTGGGTACGAGCAGTACTTC	CASSHLRQGGYEQYF
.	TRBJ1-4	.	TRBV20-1	TGCAGTGCTTTCCATGCAACTAATGAAAAACTGTTTTTT	CSAFHATNEKLFF
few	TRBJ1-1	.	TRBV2	TGTGCCAGCAGCGGTACAGGGACTGAAGCTTTCTTT	CASSGTGTEAFF
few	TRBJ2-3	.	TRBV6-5	TGTGCCAGCAGAAACGGACAGAAGACGCAGTATTTT	CASRNGQKTQYF
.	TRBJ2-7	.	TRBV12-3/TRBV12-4	TGTGCCAGCAGTCTTGGCAAGTCCCACGAGCAGTACTTC	CASSLGKSHEQYF
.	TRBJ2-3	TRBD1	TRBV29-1	TGCAGCGTTGAGAGACAGGGTAGCGCAGATACGCAGTATTTT	CSVERQGSADTQYF
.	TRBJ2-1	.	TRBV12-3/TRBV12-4	TGTGCCAGCAGTCCCGGACACCCCTACAATGAGCAGTTCTTC	CASSPGHPYNEQFF
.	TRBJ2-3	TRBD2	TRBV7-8	TGTGCCAGCAGCAGCAGCCCTAGCGGGAGACACACAGATACGCAGTATTTT	CASSSSPSGRHTDTQYF
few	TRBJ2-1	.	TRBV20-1	TGCAGTGCTGCACCGGGGCCCTGGAATGAGCAGTTCTTC	CSAAPGPWNEQFF
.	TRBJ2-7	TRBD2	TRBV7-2	TGTGCCAGCAGCCTGAAGCGGGAGCCCCCTCACGAGCAGTACTTC	CASSLKREPPHEQYF
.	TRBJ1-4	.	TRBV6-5	TGTGCCAGCAGTTACTCGGCAGGGGAAAAACTGTTTTTT	CASSYSAGEKLFF
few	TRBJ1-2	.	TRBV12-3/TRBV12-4	TGTGCCAGCAGCCCTCCCCGGCCCTCGCGGAGCTATGGCTACACCTTC	CASSPPRPSRSYGYTF
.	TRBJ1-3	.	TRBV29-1	TGCAGCGTTGCGCAGGCCTCTGGAAACACCATATATTTT	CSVAQASGNTIYF
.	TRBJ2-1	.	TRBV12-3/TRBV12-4	TGTGCCAGCAGTTTCTTTGCCTTATCTACTGAGCAGTTCTTC	CASSFFALSTEQFF
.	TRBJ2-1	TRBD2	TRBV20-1	TGCAGTGCTAGCTTCCGGGGGGATGAGCAGTTCTTC	CSASFRGDEQFF
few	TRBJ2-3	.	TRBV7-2	TGTGCCAGCAGCCCGGACGGCTCAGTGGGAGATACGCAGTATTTT	CASSPDGSVGDTQYF
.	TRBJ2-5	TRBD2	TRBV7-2	TGTGCCAGCAGCTTAATGGTCATAGCGGGAGGATTCGAGACCCAGTACTTC	CASSLMVIAGGFETQYF
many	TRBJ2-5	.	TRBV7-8	TGTGCCAGCAGCGTCGCTCGGTACGGTACCCAAGAGACCCAGTACTTC	CASSVARYGTQETQYF
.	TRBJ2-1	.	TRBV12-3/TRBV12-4	TGTGCCAGCACGACCCCCTATGAGCAGTTCTTC	CASTTPYEQFF
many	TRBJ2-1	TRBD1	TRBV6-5	TGTGCCAGCAGTCGGACAGGTTATGAGCAGTTCTTC	CASSRTGYEQFF
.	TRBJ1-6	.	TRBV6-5	TGTGCCAGCAGTTACGTTGGGACGGGGAATTCACCCCTCCACTTT	CASSYVGTGNSPLHF
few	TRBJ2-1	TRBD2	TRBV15	TGTGCCACCAGCAGAGGGACTAGCGGTGGAATATGGAATGAGCAGTTCTTC	CATSRGTSGGIWNEQFF
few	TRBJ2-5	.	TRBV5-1	TGCGCCAGCAGCTTTTTGTCATTGGAGGAGACCCAGTACTTC	CASSFLSLEETQYF
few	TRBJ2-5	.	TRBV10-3	TGTGCCATCAGTGAGCCCACGAACAGGGATGGAGAGCAGTACTTC	CAISEPTNRDGEQYF
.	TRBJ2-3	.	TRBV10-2	TGCGCCAGCAGTGAGTGGGAGGTCTCCAGCACAGATACGCAGTATTTT	CASSEWEVSSTDTQYF
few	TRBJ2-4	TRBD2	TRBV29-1	TGCAGCGTTATAGCGGGGGGGTCGGGCATTCAGTACTTC	CSVIAGGSGIQYF
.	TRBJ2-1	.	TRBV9	TGTGCCAGCAGCGTAGTGGAGGGCTGGGGTGAGCAGTTCTTC	CASSVVEGWGEQFF
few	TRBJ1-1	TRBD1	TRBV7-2	TGTGCCAGCAGCGTACCAGGGGGCAGGACTGAAGCTTTCTTT	CASSVPGGRTEAFF
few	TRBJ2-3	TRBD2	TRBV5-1	TGCGCCAGCAGCTTGGTTGGTAGCGGGGGCACAGATACGCAGTATTTT	CASSLVGSGGTDTQYF
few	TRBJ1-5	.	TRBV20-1	TGCGGTGCTTACGGGGGGGGTCAGCCCCAGCATTTT	CGAYGGGQPQHF
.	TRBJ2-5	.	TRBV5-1	TGCGCCAGCAGCTTGGCCGGTCAGGGTCAAGAGACCCAGTACTTC	CASSLAGQGQETQYF
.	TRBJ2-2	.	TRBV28	TGTGCCAGCAAGGACAGACGGAACACCGGGGAGCTGTTTTTT	CASKDRRNTGELFF
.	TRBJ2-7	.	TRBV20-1	TGCAGTGCTAGCGAGTATACAGGAGGTGCATACGAGCAGTACTTC	CSASEYTGGAYEQYF
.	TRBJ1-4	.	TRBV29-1	TGCAGCGTCAGCGGATCAGGATTTAATGAAAAACTGTTTTTT	CSVSGSGFNEKLFF
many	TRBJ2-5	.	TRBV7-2	TGTGCCAGCAGCTTACGGCGGGCCCAAGAGACCCAGTACTTC	CASSLRRAQETQYF
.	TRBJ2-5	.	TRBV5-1	TGCGCCAGCAGCTCCAGACAGTACGGGGAGACCCAGTACTTC	CASSSRQYGETQYF
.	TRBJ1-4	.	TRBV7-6	TGTGCCAGCAGCCAAGGCAGGAGTAGTGAAAAACTGTTTTTT	CASSQGRSSEKLFF
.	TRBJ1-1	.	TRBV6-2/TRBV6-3	TGTGCCAGCAGTTACCGGGAGGGGCTGAACACTGAAGCTTTTTTT	CASSYREGLNTEAFF
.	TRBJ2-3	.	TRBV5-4	TGTGCCAGCAGCACCCCCCGGGGCGACACAGATACGCAGTATTTT	CASSTPRGDTDTQYF
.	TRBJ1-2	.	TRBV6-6	TGTGCCAGCAGTTACTCTGGGGAAAGGGACGGCTATGGCTACACCTTC	CASSYSGERDGYGYTF
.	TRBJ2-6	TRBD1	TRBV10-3	TGTGCCATCAGTGTAACGGGACAGGGACTCTCTGGGGCCAACGTCCTGACTTTC	CAISVTGQGLSGANVLTF
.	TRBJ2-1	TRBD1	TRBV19	TGTGCCAGTAGTAAAACCGGGACAGGGAATGAGCAGTTCTTC	CASSKTGTGNEQFF
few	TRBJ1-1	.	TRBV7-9	TGTGCCAGCATCAAAGGGGTGACAGGTGAAGCTTTCTTT	CASIKGVTGEAFF
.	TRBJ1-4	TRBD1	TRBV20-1	TGCAGTGCTAGAGTTGGACAGGGCCATAATGAAAAACTGTTTTTT	CSARVGQGHNEKLFF
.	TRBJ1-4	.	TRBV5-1	TGCGTCAGCAGCCGGAGGGGGGATGCAACTAATGAAAAACTGTTTTTT	CVSSRRGDATNEKLFF
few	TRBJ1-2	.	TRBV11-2	TGTGCCAGCAGCTTAGGGTCCGGGAGTACCTTATATGGCTACACCTTC	CASSLGSGSTLYGYTF